This record looks at one TCR beta chain sequence and its context. Its specificity is unknown. The sample comes from a study of blood T cells in healthy people across ages. This CDR3 has 17 amino acids. J gave up 6 bases and V 6 bases, and 14 bases lay outside the gene matches. CDR1 KGHDR and CDR2 SFDVKD come from the germline V gene. The use of a sample-barcoded 5' primer and a J-beta primer mix characterized a second PCR of roughly 6 to 12 cycles. Every cDNA molecule bore a tag from a template-switch adaptor containing 12 random nucleotides. Via MiXCR, TCRdb re-called the 5' RACE reads, giving one row per CDR3 protein. This table has about 760,000 distinct CDR3 sequences, 56% appearing once. The study, taken as a whole, reports: In older individuals, TCR beta diversity per million T cells was lower, falling roughly linearly with age. Higher diversity, along with more naive CD4+ cells, distinguished long-lived donors from aged donors.

Sequencing input: blood. The receptor comes from a man aged 40-49 years in good health. V gene TRBV24-1 combines with J gene TRBJ2-3, with 10 bases that match TRBD2. The CDR3 loop reads CATSPSLLAGDGDTQYF. CDR3 nucleotide sequence: TGTGCCACCAGTCCTTCGCTGCTAGCGGGGGACGGGGATACGCAGTATTTT.